What follows are 7 T cell receptor beta chains derived from one specimen sequenced in a study of regulatory T cells in long-lasting Graves disease (dated by TCRdb to about 2021). Library preparation was by multiplex PCR. The instrument was an Illumina HiSeq 4000. TCR beta libraries were built with iRepertoire HTBI primers and Arm-PCR amplification of CDR3 regions. Starting from the raw public reads, TCRdb applied fastp trimming at Q25, assembled clones with MiXCR and retained in-frame beta chains. Entries are consolidated by CDR3 protein sequence, retaining the most common genes and DNA. In all, the sample holds fewer than 550,000 distinct CDR3 sequences, and roughly a fifth of those were seen once. The ten largest clones take up over 6% of the sample. Interpreted using the paper, the time point label stands for: persistent/refractory GD, antithyroid drugs over 5 years with positive TRAb. RNA was extracted from PBMCs in TRIzol for both TCR sequencing and RNA sequencing.

Sequenced material: peripheral blood mononuclear cells (PBMCs), taken when the disease was refractory, from a patient treated with antithyroid drugs. The origin of the receptors is a female donor with Graves disease.

At least ten counts were recorded for this clonotype. The J gene is TRBJ1-2, the V gene TRBV10-3, with 11 bases fitting TRBD1. Germline-derived CDR1 and CDR2 are ENHRY and SYGVKD. V was clipped by 2 bases and J by 8 bases; unmatched bases: 4. This CDR3 region has 14 residues. This CDR3 reads CAISEGQGAEGYTF. In nucleotides, the CDR3 is TGTGCCATCAGTGAGGGACAGGGGGCGGAGGGCTACACCTTC.

This clonotype was observed a few times. This chain uses TRBV7-9 with TRBJ2-5; 8 bases map to TRBD1. V lost 5 bases to trimming and J lost 7 bases; unmatched junction nucleotides: 18. This CDR3 is 17 amino acids long. CDR1 and CDR2 (germline): SEHNR, FQNEAQ (reference sequence). CDR3 DNA: TGTGCCAGCAGCCCCACCGGACAGGGTTTGCTTGATAGGACCCAGTACTTC. This translates into CASSPTGQGLLDRTQYF.

This clonotype was detected ten times or more. The chain recombines TRBV28 with TRBJ1-1; TRBD1 matches 9 bases. The CDR3 is 14 residues long. CDR1 is MDHEN, CDR2 SYDVKM, per germline. With 8 bases clipped from V and 4 bases from J, the junction kept 8 bases outside the gene matches. The CDR3 protein is CASLQGAVTTEAFF. CDR3 coding DNA: TGTGCCAGCCTACAGGGGGCCGTGACCACTGAAGCTTTCTTT.

This clonotype was seen ten or more times. V gene TRBV5-1 combines with J gene TRBJ1-1, with D perhaps TRBD1 (6 bases). Germline CDR1 SGHRS, CDR2 YFSETQ. Trimming removed 0 bases from V and 1 base from J, with 10 bases in between. CDR3 size: 15 residues. CDR3 residues: CASSLGGARNTEAFF. Written as DNA, the CDR3 is TGCGCCAGCAGCTTGGGGGGGGCACGGAACACTGAAGCTTTCTTT.

This clonotype was seen repeatedly, ten times or more. This chain uses TRBV7-2 with TRBJ2-5, with D perhaps TRBD2 (5 bases). With 9 bases removed from V and 0 bases from J, the gap between germline ends came to 11 bases. Per the germline V gene, CDR1 is SGHTA and CDR2 is FQGNSA. This CDR3 has 13 residues. CDR3 bases: TGTGCCAGTCTAGGCGGGTACCAAGAGACCCAGTACTTC. Translation gives CASLGGYQETQYF.

The rearrangement links TRBV3-1 to TRBJ1-2, with a weak D call TRBD1 (5 bases). Trimming removed 4 bases at V and 12 bases at J, with 18 bases between. The CDR3 extends over 13 amino acids. Germline CDR1 LGHDT, CDR2 YNNKEL (reference sequence). The CDR3 region is CASSPSQGDRNTF. The CDR3 bases are TGTGCCAGCAGCCCGTCTCAGGGCGATCGAAACACCTTC.

This clonotype was observed many times. The gene calls are TRBV29-1 and TRBJ2-7; tentatively, D is TRBD1 or TRBD2 (5 bases each). Germline V CDR1 and CDR2: SQVTM, ANQGSEA. The CDR3 is 14 amino acids. V shed 1 base and J shed 3 bases, with 13 bases lying between them. CDR3 nucleotides: TGCAGCGTTGAAGTAGAGGGGACCCTCTACGAGCAGTACTTC. Translation: CSVEVEGTLYEQYF.